Each of the 3 T cell receptor beta chains below was sequenced from the same sample in a study of T cells in Graves' hyperthyroidism and ophthalmopathy. From RNA transcripts, TCR beta CDR3 regions were amplified. An initial round of RT-PCR targeting the TCR CDR3 relied on the HTBI primer set. TCRdb analysed the multiplex PCR reads with MiXCR anew, one entry per CDR3 protein. The sample contains 600,000 or so distinct CDR3 sequences, around 15% of which appear only once. The sequencing input was blood. These receptors were collected from a woman aged 30 to 39 with Graves' hyperthyroidism.

This clonotype was seen more than once but under ten times. This chain connects TRBV28 to TRBJ2-7; D perhaps matches TRBD1 (6 bases). This CDR3 contains 13 residues. CDR1 and CDR2 from the germline V gene are MDHEN and SYDVKM. The V end was cut by 6 bases, the J end by 6 bases, with 15 bases between. The CDR3: CASRRQDLGEQYF. The CDR3 coding sequence is TGTGCCAGCAGACGACAGGACCTGGGCGAGCAGTACTTC.

This clonotype was detected many times. The V and J genes are TRBV28 and TRBJ2-7, with D tentatively TRBD1 (5 bases). CDR1 MDHEN and CDR2 SYDVKM come from the germline V gene. This CDR3 contains 13 residues. V lost 3 bases and J lost 9, with 15 bases in between. Here the CDR3 reads CASSFRAEVSQYF. DNA for the CDR3: TGTGCCAGCAGTTTCAGGGCCGAAGTGTCGCAGTACTTC.

This clonotype was picked up many times. For the CDR3, the DNA is TGTGCCAGCTCACCGGGACAGGCCCCCTTCTTT. Translating gives CASSPGQAPFF. This chain links TRBV18 with TRBJ1-1; 8 bases align to TRBD1. CDR1 is KGHSH, CDR2 LQKENI, per germline. This CDR3 comprises 11 residues. V shed 3 bases, J shed 14 bases, and the junction held 5 bases outside the gene matches.